The 12 T cell receptor beta chains in this list originate from one sample, sequenced in a study of identical twins. TCRdb re-called the 5' RACE reads through MiXCR, storing one row per CDR3 protein. The sample has 200,000 to 250,000 distinct CDR3 sequences, approximately 5.9% seen once. The data also belong to a second study, concerning T cells expressing NK-cell markers.

The specimen was CD8+ T cells sorted from blood. The receptors shown here come from a woman under 30 in good health.

The table lists this clonotype with many counts. J is TRBJ2-7 and V is TRBV12-5; a possible D gene is TRBD1 (6 bases). V lost 4 bases to trimming and J lost 3 bases, with 16 bases between them. This CDR3 has 15 amino acids. Germline CDR1 and CDR2: LGHNT and FRNRAP. In nucleotides, the CDR3 is TGTGCTAGTGGTTCTTGGGACACACCACTCTACGAGCAGTACTTC. Translating it yields CASGSWDTPLYEQYF.

V gene TRBV7-2 combines with J gene TRBJ2-1; tentative D call: TRBD2 (6 bases). Trimming took 8 bases from V and 0 from J, leaving 17 bases between them. This CDR3 region has 16 residues. Germline-derived CDR1 and CDR2 are SGHTA and FQGNSA. CDR3: CASQSGGLLSYNEQFF. CDR3 bases: TGTGCCAGCCAGTCCGGGGGTCTACTCTCCTACAATGAGCAGTTCTTC.

This chain uses TRBV11-3 with TRBJ2-3, with TRBD2 matching over 8 bases. V lost 5 bases and J lost 6; bases outside the gene matches: 7. The CDR3 consists of 14 residues. Germline V gene sequence: CDR1 SGHNT, CDR2 YENEEA. The CDR3 region is CASSRRGGLDTQYF. Written as DNA, the CDR3 is TGTGCCAGCAGCCGACGGGGGGGCCTGGATACGCAGTATTTT.

The chain has TRBV5-6 and TRBJ2-5; 8 positions match TRBD1. Germline V CDR1 and CDR2: SGHDT, YYEEEE. The trim removed 4 bases at V and 5 bases at J, leaving 19 bases unmatched. The CDR3 has 18 residues. CDR3 sequence reads: CASSPPGTGPLRGETQYF. The CDR3 coding sequence is TGTGCCAGCAGCCCCCCTGGGACAGGACCCTTAAGAGGGGAGACCCAGTACTTC.

This clonotype occurred many times. V is TRBV29-1 and J is TRBJ2-1, with 7 bases lining up with TRBD2. The CDR3 length is 16 residues. In germline, CDR1 is SQVTM, CDR2 ANQGSEA. Germline trimming cut 7 bases from V and 0 bases from J; bases unmatched to any gene: 12. CDR3 amino acids: CSAQPYLADSYNEQFF. CDR3 DNA: TGCAGCGCTCAGCCGTACCTAGCGGACTCCTACAATGAGCAGTTCTTC.

In its sample, this clonotype was seen once. The gene calls are TRBV7-6 and TRBJ2-5, with 7 bases identical to TRBD2. The CDR3 has 14 residues. Germline V CDR1 and CDR2: SGHVS, FNYEAQ. V dropped 7 bases and J dropped 1; count of bases not matched to a gene: 6. The CDR3 DNA sequence: TGTGCCAGCACTCTAGAGCGGGGCCAAGAGACCCAGTACTTC. It translates to CASTLERGQETQYF.

This clonotype appeared a few times. This chain connects TRBV4-3 to TRBJ1-2; D possibly corresponds to TRBD1 (6 bases). V lost 1 base and J lost 8, with 17 bases in between. CDR3 size: 15 residues. Germline V gene data show CDR1 as LGHNA and CDR2 as YSLEER. The CDR3 here is CASSQGRTGFGGYTF. For the CDR3, the DNA is TGCGCCAGCAGCCAAGGACGTACAGGGTTCGGCGGCTACACCTTC.

This clonotype was observed a few times. The chain is built from TRBV3-1 and TRBJ2-3; tentatively, D is TRBD1 (5 bases). CDR1 LGHDT and CDR2 YNNKEL come from the germline V gene (reference sequence). Trimming took 3 bases from V and 2 from J, leaving 12 bases between them. The CDR3 covers 15 residues. In nucleotides, the CDR3 is TGTGCCAGCAGCCACAGGAAGGGGCCCACAGATACGCAGTATTTT. This encodes CASSHRKGPTDTQYF.

The V call is TRBV7-2, the J call TRBJ1-5; TRBD1 might be the D (5 bases). The CDR3 spans 14 residues. Deletions cut 5 bases from V and 6 bases from J, with 14 bases between. The V gene's germline CDR1 is SGHTA and CDR2 FQGNSA. CDR3 sequence (DNA): TGTGCCAGCAGCCCGCCGGGGCGTAGTCAGCCCCAGCATTTT. It is translated as CASSPPGRSQPQHF.

V and J are TRBV20-1 and TRBJ1-1, with unresolved D. Germline V gene data show CDR1 as DFQATT and CDR2 as SNEGSKA (reference sequence). The CDR3 consists of 11 residues. CDR3: CGTLKGTEAFF. For the CDR3, the DNA is TGCGGTACCCTAAAGGGCACTGAAGCTTTCTTT.

The chain employs TRBV7-9 and TRBJ2-7, with D uncertain. CDR3 length: 14 residues. Trimming pared 4 bases from V and 4 bases from J, leaving 14 bases between. CDR1 and CDR2 from the germline V gene are SEHNR and FQNEAQ (reference sequence). CDR3 DNA: TGTGCCAGCAGCTCGACGAACCGATTGTACGAGCAGTACTTC. Its translation: CASSSTNRLYEQYF. The full variable domain, its missing parts supplied by reference TRBV7-9 and TRBJ2-7, is DTGVSQNPRHKITKRGQNVTFRCDPISEHNRLYWYRQTLGQGPEFLTYFQNEAQLEKSRLLSDRFSAERPKGSFSTLEIQRTEQGDSAMYLCASSSTNRLYEQYFGPGTRLTVT.

This clonotype turned up a few times. The rearrangement joins TRBV13 to TRBJ2-2; D may match TRBD1 or TRBD2 (5 bases each). Germline V CDR1 and CDR2: PRHDT, FYEKMQ (reference sequence). The CDR3 runs 17 residues. V was clipped by 6 bases and J by 0 bases, with 17 bases between them. In DNA form, the CDR3 reads TGTGCCAGCAGTCACGGGGTTGGGACCGCGAACACCGGGGAGCTGTTTTTT. It encodes CASSHGVGTANTGELFF.